This T cell receptor beta chain derives from a study of T cell responses to AZD1222 COVID-19 vaccine. Data came from immunoSEQ multiplex PCR; TCRdb stores just in-frame clones and leaves some out. The profile covers 100,000 to 150,000 clones, with around 92% appearing a single time and around 8% taken by the ten largest. The germline gives CDR1 MNHEY, CDR2 SVGAGI. CDR3 length: 15 amino acids. V was cut by 4 bases and J by 2 bases, with 15 bases left in between. This sequence originates from an adult who received the AZD1222 COVID-19 vaccine. This specimen was peripheral blood, taken 28 days after the second AZD1222 dose. The chain joins TRBV6-5 to TRBJ2-7; D remains ambiguous. The CDR3 DNA reads TGTGCCAGCAGTTCCGACAACCAGCCTCCCTACGAGCAGTACTTC. Its translation is CASSSDNQPPYEQYF.